The clone carrying this T cell receptor (beta chain) has more than one count but fewer than ten. The antigen is unknown. The sample carries other DNA sequences with the same CDR3. This sample was included in a study of cytomegalovirus exposure and HLA in healthy donors. Overall study findings and caveats: Productive rates of about 87% or about 30% were seen for most TCR beta V segments in an earlier analysis.

PCR used 60 Vbeta primers and 13 Jbeta primers. The assay was immunoSEQ multiplex PCR, and TCRdb's table has in-frame clones only and misses some. Here the sample spans under 100,000 clones, approximately 70% being singletons. V dropped 7 bases and J dropped 6; count of bases not matched to a gene: 6. Germline loops: CDR1 SGDLS, CDR2 YYNGEE. The CDR3 extends over 13 amino acids. Input material: PBMCs. This clonotype was sampled from a woman aged 50 to 60 in good health and CMV-seropositive. The rearrangement links TRBV9 to TRBJ2-3; 9 bases are shared with TRBD1. CDR3 nucleotide sequence: TGTGCCAGCGGTGGGACAGGGTTGGATACGCAGTATTTT. Translating it yields CASGGTGLDTQYF.